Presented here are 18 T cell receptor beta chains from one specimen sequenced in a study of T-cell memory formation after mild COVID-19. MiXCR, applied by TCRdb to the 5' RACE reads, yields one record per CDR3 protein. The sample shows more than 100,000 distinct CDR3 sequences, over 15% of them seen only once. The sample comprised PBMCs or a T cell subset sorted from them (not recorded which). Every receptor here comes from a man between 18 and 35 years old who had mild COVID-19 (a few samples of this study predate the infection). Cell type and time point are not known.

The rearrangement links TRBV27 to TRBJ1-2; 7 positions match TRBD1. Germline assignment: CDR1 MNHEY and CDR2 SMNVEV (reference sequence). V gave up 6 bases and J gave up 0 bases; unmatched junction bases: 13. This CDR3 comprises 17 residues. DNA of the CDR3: TGTGCCAGCAGCACCCGGCAGGGGGGGCCGTCTAACTATGGCTACACCTTC. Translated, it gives CASSTRQGGPSNYGYTF.

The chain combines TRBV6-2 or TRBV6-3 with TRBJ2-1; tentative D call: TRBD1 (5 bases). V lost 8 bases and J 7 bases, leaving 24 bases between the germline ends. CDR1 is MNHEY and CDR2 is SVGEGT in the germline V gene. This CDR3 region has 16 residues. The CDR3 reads CASAEPQGGSRNEQFF. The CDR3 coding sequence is TGTGCCAGCGCCGAACCTCAGGGTGGGTCCCGGAATGAGCAGTTCTTC.

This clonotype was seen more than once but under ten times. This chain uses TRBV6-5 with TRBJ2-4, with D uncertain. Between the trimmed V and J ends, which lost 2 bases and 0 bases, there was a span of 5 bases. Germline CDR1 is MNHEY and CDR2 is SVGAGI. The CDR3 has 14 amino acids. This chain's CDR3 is CASSYDLAKNIQYF. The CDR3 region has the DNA TGTGCCAGCAGTTACGACCTAGCCAAAAACATTCAGTACTTC.

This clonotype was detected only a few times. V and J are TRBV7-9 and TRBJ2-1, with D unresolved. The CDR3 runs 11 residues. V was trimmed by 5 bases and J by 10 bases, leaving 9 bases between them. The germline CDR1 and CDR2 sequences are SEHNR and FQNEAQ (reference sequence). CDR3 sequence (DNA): TGTGCCAGCAGCGATATCAGAGAGCAGTTCTTC. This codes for CASSDIREQFF.

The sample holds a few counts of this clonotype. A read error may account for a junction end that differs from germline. The CDR3 sequence is CASSEAGGYTQDF. The DNA for the CDR3 is TGTGCCAGCAGTGAAGCGGGGGGATATACGCAAGATTTT. The genes are TRBV2 and TRBJ2-3, with D possibly TRBD2 on 6 matching bases. The germline gives CDR1 SNHLY, CDR2 FYNNEI. The CDR3 contains 13 residues.

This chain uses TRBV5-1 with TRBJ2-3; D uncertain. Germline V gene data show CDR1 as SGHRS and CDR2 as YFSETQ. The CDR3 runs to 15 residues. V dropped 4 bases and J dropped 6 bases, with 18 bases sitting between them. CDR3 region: CASSRVQDGLDTQYF. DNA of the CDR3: TGCGCCAGCAGCCGAGTCCAGGACGGTCTGGATACGCAGTATTTT.

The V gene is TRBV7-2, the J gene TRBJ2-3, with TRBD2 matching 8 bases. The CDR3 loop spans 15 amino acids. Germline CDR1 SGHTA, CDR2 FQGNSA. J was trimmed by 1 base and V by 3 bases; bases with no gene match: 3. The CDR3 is CASSFPLAGTDTQYF. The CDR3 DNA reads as TGTGCCAGCAGCTTCCCACTAGCGGGCACAGATACGCAGTATTTT.

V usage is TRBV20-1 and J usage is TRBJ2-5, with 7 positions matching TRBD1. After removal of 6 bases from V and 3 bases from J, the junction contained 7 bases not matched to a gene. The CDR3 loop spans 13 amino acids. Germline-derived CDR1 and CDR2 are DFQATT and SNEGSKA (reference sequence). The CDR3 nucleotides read TGCAGTGCAGCACAGGGGACAGAAGAGACCCAGTACTTC. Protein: CSAAQGTEETQYF.

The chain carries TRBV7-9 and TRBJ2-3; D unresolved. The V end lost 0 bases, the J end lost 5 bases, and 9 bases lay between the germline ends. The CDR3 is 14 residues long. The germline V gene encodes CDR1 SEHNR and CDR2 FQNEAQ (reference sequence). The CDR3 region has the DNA TGTGCCAGCAGCTTAGCGGGGTACGGAGATACGCAGTATTTT. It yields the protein CASSLAGYGDTQYF.

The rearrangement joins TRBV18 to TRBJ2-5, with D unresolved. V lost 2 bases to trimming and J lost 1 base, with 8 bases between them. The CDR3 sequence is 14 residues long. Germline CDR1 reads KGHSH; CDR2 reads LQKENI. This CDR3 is CASSPGRTQETQYF. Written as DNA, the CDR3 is TGTGCCAGCTCACCAGGGCGGACCCAAGAGACCCAGTACTTC.

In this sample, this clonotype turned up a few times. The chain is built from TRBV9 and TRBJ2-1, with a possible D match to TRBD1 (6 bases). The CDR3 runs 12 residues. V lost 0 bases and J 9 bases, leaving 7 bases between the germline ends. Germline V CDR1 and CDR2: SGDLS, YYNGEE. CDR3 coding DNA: TGTGCCAGCAGCGTAGTCAGGGGTGAGCAGTTCTTC. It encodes CASSVVRGEQFF.

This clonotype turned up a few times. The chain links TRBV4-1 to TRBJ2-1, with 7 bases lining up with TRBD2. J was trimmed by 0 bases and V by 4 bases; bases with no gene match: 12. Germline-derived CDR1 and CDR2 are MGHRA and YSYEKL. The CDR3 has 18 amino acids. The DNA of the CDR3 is TGCGCCAGCAGCCTCCCCGGGGGGAGGCTAAGCTCCTACAATGAGCAGTTCTTC. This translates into CASSLPGGRLSSYNEQFF.

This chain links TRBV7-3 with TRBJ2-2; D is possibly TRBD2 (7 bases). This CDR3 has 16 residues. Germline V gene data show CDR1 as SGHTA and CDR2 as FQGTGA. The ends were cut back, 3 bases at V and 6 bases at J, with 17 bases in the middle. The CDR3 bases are TGTGCCAGCAGCTTTCGTGCGGGGGCCATCCCCGGGGAGCTGTTTTTT. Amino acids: CASSFRAGAIPGELFF.

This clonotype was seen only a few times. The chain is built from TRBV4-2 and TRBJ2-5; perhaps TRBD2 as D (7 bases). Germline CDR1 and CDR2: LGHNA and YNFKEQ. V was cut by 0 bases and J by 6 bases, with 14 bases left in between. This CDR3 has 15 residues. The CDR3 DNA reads TGTGCCAGCAGCCAAGATGGGGCGGGGGCGAAGACCCAGTACTTC. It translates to CASSQDGAGAKTQYF.

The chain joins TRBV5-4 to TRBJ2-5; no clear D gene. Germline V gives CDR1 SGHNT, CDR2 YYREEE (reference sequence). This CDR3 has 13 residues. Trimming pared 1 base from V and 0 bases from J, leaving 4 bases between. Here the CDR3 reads CASSLSYQETQYF. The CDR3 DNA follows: TGTGCCAGCAGCTTGTCTTACCAAGAGACCCAGTACTTC.

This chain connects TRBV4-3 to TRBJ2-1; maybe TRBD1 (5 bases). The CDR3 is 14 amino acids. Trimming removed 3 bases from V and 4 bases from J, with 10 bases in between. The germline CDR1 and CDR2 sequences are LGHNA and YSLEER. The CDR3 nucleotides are TGCGCCAGCAGCCAGTTTAAGGGGTACAATGAGCAGTTCTTC. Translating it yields CASSQFKGYNEQFF.

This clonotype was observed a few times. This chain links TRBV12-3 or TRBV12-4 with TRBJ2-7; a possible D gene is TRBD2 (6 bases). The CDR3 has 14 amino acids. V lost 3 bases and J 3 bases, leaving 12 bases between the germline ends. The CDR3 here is CASSLGQGGYEQYV. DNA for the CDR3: TGTGCCAGCAGTTTGGGGCAGGGAGGCTACGAGCAGTACGTC.

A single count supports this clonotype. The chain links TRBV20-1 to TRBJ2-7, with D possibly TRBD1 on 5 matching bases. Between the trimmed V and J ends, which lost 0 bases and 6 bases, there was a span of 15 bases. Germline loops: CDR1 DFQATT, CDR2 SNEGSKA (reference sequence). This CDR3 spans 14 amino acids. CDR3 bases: TGCAGTGCTAGAGATCATATAGGGGTAAGCGAGCAGTACGTC. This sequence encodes CSARDHIGVSEQYV.